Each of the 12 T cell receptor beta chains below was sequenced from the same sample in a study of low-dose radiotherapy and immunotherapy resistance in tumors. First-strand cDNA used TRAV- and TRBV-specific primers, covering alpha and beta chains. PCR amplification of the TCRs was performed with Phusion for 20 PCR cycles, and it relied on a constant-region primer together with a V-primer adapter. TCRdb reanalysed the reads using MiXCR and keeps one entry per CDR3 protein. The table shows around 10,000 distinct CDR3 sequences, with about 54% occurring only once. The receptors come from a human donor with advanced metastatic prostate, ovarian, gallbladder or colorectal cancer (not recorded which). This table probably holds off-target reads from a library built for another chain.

The DNA of the CDR3 is TGTGCCAGCAGCCAAGACCCCCTAGCGGGCTGGGGGGGTGGAGAGACCCAGTACTTC. Translation: CASSQDPLAGWGGGETQYF. The genes are TRBV3-1 and TRBJ2-5, with 8 bases aligning to TRBD2. This CDR3 region has 19 residues. Germline CDR1 reads LGHDT; CDR2 reads YNNKEL (reference sequence). J gave up 4 bases and V 0 bases, and 16 bases lay outside the gene matches.

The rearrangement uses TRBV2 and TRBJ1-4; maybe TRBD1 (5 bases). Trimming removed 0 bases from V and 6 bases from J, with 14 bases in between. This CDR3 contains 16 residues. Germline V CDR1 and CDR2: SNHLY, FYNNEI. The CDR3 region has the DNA TGTGCCAGCAGTGAAGCACAGACAGTGGTGGATGAAAAACTGTTTTTT. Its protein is CASSEAQTVVDEKLFF.

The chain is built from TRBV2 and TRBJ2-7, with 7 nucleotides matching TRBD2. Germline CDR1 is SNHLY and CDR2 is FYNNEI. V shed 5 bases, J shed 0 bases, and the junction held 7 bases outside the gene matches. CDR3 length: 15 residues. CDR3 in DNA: TGTGCCAGCAGTCGACTAGCCGCTAGCTCCTACGAGCAGTACTTC. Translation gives CASSRLAASSYEQYF. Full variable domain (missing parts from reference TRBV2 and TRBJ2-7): EPEVTQTPSHQVTQMGQEVILRCVPISNHLYFYWYRQILGQKVEFLVSFYNNEISEKSEIFDDQFSVERPDGSNFTLKIRSTKLEDSAMYFCASSRLAASSYEQYFGPGTRLTVT.

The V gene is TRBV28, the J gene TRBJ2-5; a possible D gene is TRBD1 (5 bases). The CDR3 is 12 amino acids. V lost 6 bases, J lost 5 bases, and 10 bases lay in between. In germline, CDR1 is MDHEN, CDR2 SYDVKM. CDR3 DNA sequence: TGTGCCAGCAGGGTAGGGGCCGAGACCCAGTACTTC. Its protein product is CASRVGAETQYF.

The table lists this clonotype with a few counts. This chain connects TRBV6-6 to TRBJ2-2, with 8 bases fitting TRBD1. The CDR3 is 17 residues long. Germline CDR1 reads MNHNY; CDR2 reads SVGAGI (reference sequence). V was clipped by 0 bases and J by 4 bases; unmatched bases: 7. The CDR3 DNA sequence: TGTGCCAGCAGTTACTCGGTGCAGGGGGCGGGCACCGGGGAGCTGTTTTTT. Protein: CASSYSVQGAGTGELFF.

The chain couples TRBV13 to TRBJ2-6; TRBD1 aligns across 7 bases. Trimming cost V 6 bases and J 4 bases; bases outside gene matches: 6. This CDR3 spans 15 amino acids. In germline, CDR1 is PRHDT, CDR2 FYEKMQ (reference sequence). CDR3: CASRVTGPGANVLTF. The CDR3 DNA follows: TGTGCCAGCAGGGTGACAGGGCCCGGGGCCAACGTCCTGACTTTC.

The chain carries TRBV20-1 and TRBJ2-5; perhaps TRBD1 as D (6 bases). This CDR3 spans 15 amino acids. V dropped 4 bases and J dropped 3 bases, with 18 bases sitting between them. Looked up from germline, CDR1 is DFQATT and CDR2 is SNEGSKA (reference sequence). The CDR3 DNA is TGCAGTGCTACTCCGCCCGGGACACCTAAAGAGACCCAGTACTTC. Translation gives CSATPPGTPKETQYF.

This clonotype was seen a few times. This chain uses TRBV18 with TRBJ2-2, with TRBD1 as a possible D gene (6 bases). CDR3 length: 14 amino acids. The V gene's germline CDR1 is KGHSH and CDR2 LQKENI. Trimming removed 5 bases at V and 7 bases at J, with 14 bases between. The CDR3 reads CASSSNRVSGELFF. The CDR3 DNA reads TGTGCCAGCTCATCGAACAGGGTCAGCGGGGAGCTGTTTTTT.

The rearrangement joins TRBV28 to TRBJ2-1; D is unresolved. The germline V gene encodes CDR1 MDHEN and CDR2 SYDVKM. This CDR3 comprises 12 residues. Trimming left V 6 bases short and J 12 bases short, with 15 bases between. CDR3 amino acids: CASSLFALGQFF. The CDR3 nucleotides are TGTGCCAGCAGCCTTTTCGCGCTCGGGCAGTTCTTC.

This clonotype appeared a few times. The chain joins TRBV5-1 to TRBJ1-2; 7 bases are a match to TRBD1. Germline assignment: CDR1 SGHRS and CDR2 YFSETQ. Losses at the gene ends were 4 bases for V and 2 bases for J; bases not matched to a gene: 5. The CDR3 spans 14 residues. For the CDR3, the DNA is TGCGCCAGCAGCACCGACAGGGTCAACTATGGCTACACCTTC. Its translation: CASSTDRVNYGYTF.

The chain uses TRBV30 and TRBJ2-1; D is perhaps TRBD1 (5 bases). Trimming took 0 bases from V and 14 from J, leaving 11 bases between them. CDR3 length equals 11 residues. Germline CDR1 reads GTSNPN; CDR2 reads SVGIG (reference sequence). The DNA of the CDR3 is TGTGCCTGGAGTGTACCCCCAGGGAAGTTCTTC. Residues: CAWSVPPGKFF.

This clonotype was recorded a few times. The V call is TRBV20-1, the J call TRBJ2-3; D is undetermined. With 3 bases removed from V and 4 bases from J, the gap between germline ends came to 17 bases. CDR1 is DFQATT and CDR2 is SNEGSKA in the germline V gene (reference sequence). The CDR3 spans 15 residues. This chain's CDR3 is CSASASDVVADTQYF. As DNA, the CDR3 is TGCAGTGCTAGTGCATCGGACGTTGTGGCAGATACGCAGTATTTT.